The next 15 T cell receptor beta chains were all read from a single sample in a study of read filtering for tumor transcriptome and immune sequencing. From roughly 0.4 ug of RNA, a library with molecular barcoded alpha/delta and beta/gamma adaptors was made. TCRdb re-called the reads through MiXCR, storing one row per CDR3 protein. This table has fewer than 150,000 distinct CDR3 sequences, under 15% appearing once. The specimen was a population of CD138-negative cells sorted from bone marrow. These receptor sequences come from a donor aged 40 or older with multiple myeloma.

This clonotype was found once. This may be a read error, as it is one base from a much larger clone. This rearrangement joins TRBV9 to TRBJ1-2; D call uncertain. Germline CDR1 SGDLS, CDR2 YYNGEE. The CDR3 length is 12 residues. Trimming removed 10 bases from V and 2 bases from J, with 12 bases in between. Written as DNA, the CDR3 is TGTGCCGGCATGAGGGAAAACTATGGCTACACCTTC. This sequence encodes CAGMRENYGYTF.

V gene TRBV5-1 combines with J gene TRBJ2-2, with D tentatively TRBD1 (5 bases). The CDR3 spans 15 residues. V lost 2 bases to trimming and J lost 0 bases, with 8 bases between them. Germline assignment: CDR1 SGHRS and CDR2 YFSETQ. CDR3 sequence reads: CASSLTGSNTGELFF. The CDR3 DNA reads as TGCGCCAGCAGCTTAACAGGATCGAACACCGGGGAGCTGTTTTTT. The whole variable domain, filled in from reference TRBV5-1 and TRBJ2-2, reads KAGVTQTPRYLIKTRGQQVTLSCSPISGHRSVSWYQQTPGQGLQFLFEYFSETQRNKGNFPGRFSGRQFSNSRSEMNVSTLELGDSALYLCASSLTGSNTGELFFGEGSRLTVL.

This clonotype was recorded at least ten times. The chain combines TRBV29-1 with TRBJ2-1, with D possibly being TRBD2 (6 bases). Trimming removed 3 bases from V and 5 bases from J, with 20 bases in between. CDR1 and CDR2 from the germline V gene are SQVTM and ANQGSEA. CDR3 length: 16 residues. CDR3 loop: CSVEGRRVWENNEQFF. CDR3 nucleotides: TGCAGCGTTGAGGGGAGGAGGGTTTGGGAAAACAATGAGCAGTTCTTC.

This clonotype occurred many times. The rearrangement joins TRBV3-1 to TRBJ2-1, with TRBD1 identical over 9 bases. Germline V gene lookup returns CDR1 LGHDT and CDR2 YNNKEL (reference sequence). Unmatched junction bases numbered 2, after V lost 3 bases and J lost 2 bases. The CDR3 is made up of 15 amino acids. DNA of the CDR3: TGTGCCAGCAGCCACCGGGACAGGGCCTACAATGAGCAGTTCTTC. Its translation is CASSHRDRAYNEQFF.

On this clonotype itself: This may be a read error, as it is one base from a much larger clone. The chain joins TRBV30 to TRBJ2-3; 9 positions match TRBD1. The length of the CDR3 is 15 residues. Looked up from germline, CDR1 is GTSNPN and CDR2 is SVGIG (reference sequence). V lost 2 bases, J lost 6 bases, and 9 bases stayed unmatched. CDR3 DNA: TGTGCCTGGAGTCGCATGACTGGACAGGGGGATACGCAGTATTTT. Its translation: CAWSRMTGQGDTQYF.

This clonotype came up a few times. The chain recombines TRBV18 with TRBJ2-5; 9 bases are a match to TRBD2. V dropped 6 bases and J dropped 3; count of bases not matched to a gene: 11. Germline CDR1 KGHSH, CDR2 LQKENI. This CDR3 is built from 16 residues. The CDR3 nucleotides read TGTGCCAGCTCCCCTCCGATCGTAGCGGGAGAAGAGACCCAGTACTTC. It specifies CASSPPIVAGEETQYF.

Of note for this clonotype: This sequence may be a read error, since a much larger clone differs from it by one base. The chain is built from TRBV9 and TRBJ2-5; D gene unclear. This CDR3 region has 13 residues. V gave up 7 bases and J gave up 1 base, with 11 bases separating them. The germline V gene encodes CDR1 SGDLS and CDR2 YYNGEE. The CDR3 DNA reads as TGTGCCAGCGACGGCAGTTCCCAAGAGACCCAGTACTTC. This gives the protein CASDGSSQETQYF.

This clonotype was detected many times. The genes are TRBV20-1 and TRBJ2-1; possibly TRBD2 for D (5 bases). The CDR3 is 13 amino acids. Germline V CDR1 and CDR2: DFQATT, SNEGSKA (reference sequence). Between the trimmed V and J ends, which lost 6 bases and 7 bases, there was a span of 16 bases. The CDR3 loop is CSAEVEGRNEQFF. The DNA of the CDR3 is TGCAGTGCGGAGGTAGAGGGTCGTAATGAGCAGTTCTTC.

This clonotype was seen at least ten times. J is TRBJ2-6 and V is TRBV5-1; D not resolved. The ends were cut back, 4 bases at V and 0 bases at J, with 11 bases in the middle. CDR3 length equals 16 residues. Germline CDR1 is SGHRS and CDR2 is YFSETQ. The CDR3 coding sequence is TGCGCCAGCAGCACCGGAACAAGCTCTGGGGCCAACGTCCTGACTTTC. Translating it yields CASSTGTSSGANVLTF.

This clonotype has only a few counts. This chain uses TRBV12-3 or TRBV12-4 with TRBJ2-2; D is undetermined. The CDR3 has 13 amino acids. V lost 7 bases and J lost 1, with 7 bases in between. CDR3 protein: CASTRRNTGELFF. The CDR3 DNA reads as TGTGCCAGCACCCGGAGGAACACCGGGGAGCTGTTTTTT.

This clonotype has a handful of counts. A much bigger clone sits one base away, suggesting this may be a read error. The chain employs TRBV5-1 and TRBJ2-1, with TRBD1 as a possible D gene (5 bases). Germline lookup yields CDR1 SGHRS and CDR2 YFSETQ. The CDR3 has 13 amino acids. CDR3 coding DNA: TGCGCCAGCAGCTCCCAGGGTTTCTATGAGCAGTCCTTC. Its protein product is CASSSQGFYEQSF.

This clonotype is medium-sized (0.01 to 0.1%) by share. The junction differs from germline at one of its ends, possibly a read error. The chain combines TRBV4-2 with TRBJ1-1, with D perhaps TRBD1 (5 bases). The CDR3 totals 13 residues. Germline loops: CDR1 LGHNA, CDR2 YNFKEQ. In DNA form, the CDR3 reads TGCGCCAGCAGCCAGACAGAGAACACTGAAGCTTTCTTT. Translating it yields CASSQTENTEAFF.

Of note for this clonotype: Because it lacks the conserved phenylalanine or tryptophan at the end, this CDR3 is likely a read error. The chain has TRBV18 and TRBJ2-5; 8 positions agree with TRBD1. Germline CDR1 reads KGHSH; CDR2 reads LQKENI. This CDR3 has 12 residues. The CDR3 protein is CASSRTGETQYS. DNA of the CDR3: TGTGCTAGCTCACGGACAGGGGAGACCCAGTACTCC.

This clonotype appeared a few times. One junction end does not reproduce the germline sequence, and a read error may be involved. This rearrangement joins TRBV2 to TRBJ1-6; no clear D. The CDR3 is 11 residues long. Germline-derived CDR1 and CDR2 are SNHLY and FYNNEI. Here the CDR3 DNA reads TGTGCCAGCACCGATAATTCACCCCTCCGCTTT. Its translation: CASTDNSPLRF.

This clonotype was seen repeatedly, ten times or more. CDR3 loop: CASSPRQGGGTDTQYF. For the CDR3, the DNA is TGTGCCAGCAGCCCCCGACAGGGGGGAGGTACAGATACGCAGTATTTT. The rearrangement joins TRBV13 to TRBJ2-3; TRBD1 matches at 9 bases. Unmatched junction bases numbered 9, after V lost 5 bases and J lost 3 bases. The CDR3 consists of 16 residues. Germline CDR1 PRHDT, CDR2 FYEKMQ (reference sequence).